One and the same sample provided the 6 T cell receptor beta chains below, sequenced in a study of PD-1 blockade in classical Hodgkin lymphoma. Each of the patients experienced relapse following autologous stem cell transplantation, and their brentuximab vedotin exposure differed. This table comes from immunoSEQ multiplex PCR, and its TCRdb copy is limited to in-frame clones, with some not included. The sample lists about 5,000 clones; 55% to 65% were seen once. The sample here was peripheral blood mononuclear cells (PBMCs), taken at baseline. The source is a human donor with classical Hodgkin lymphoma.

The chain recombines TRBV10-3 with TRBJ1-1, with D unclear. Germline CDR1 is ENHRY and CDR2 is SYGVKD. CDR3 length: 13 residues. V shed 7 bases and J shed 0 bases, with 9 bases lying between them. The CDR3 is CAIKGLVNTEAFF. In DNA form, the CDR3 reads TGTGCCATCAAAGGACTGGTGAACACTGAAGCTTTCTTT.

CDR3 nucleotide sequence: TGTGCCAGCAGTGCATCGAACACTGAAGCTTTCTTT. Its protein is CASSASNTEAFF. V usage is TRBV2 and J usage is TRBJ1-1, with D hard to call. This CDR3 is built from 12 residues. Germline CDR1 reads SNHLY; CDR2 reads FYNNEI. Trimming removed 4 bases from V and 1 base from J, with 4 bases in between. The full variable domain, completed using reference TRBV2 and TRBJ1-1, is EPEVTQTPSHQVTQMGQEVILRCVPISNHLYFYWYRQILGQKVEFLVSFYNNEISEKSEIFDDQFSVERPDGSNFTLKIRSTKLEDSAMYFCASSASNTEAFFGQGTRLTVV.

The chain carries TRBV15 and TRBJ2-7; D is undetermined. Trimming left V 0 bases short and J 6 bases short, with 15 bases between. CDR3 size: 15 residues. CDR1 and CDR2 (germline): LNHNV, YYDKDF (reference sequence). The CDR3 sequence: CATSRDRRPEGEQYF. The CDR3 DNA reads TGTGCCACCAGCAGAGATCGGCGGCCAGAAGGCGAGCAGTACTTC.

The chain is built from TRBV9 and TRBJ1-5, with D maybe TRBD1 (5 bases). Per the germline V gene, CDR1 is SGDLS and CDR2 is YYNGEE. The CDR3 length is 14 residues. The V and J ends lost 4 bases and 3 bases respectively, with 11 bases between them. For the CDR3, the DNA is TGTGCCAGCAGCCCGGACATGCTCAATCAGCCCCAGCATTTT. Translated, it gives CASSPDMLNQPQHF.

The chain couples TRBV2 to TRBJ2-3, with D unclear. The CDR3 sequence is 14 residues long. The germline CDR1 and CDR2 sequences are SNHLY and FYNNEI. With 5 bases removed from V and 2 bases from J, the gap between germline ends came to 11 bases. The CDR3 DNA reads TGTGCCAGCAGTCAATCCCAGATCACAGATACGCAGTATTTT. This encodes CASSQSQITDTQYF.

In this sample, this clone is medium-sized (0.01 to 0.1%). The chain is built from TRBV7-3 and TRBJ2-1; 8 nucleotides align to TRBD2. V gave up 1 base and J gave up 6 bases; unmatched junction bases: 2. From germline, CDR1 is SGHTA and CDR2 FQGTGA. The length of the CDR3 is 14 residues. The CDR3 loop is CASSLMGTSNEQFF. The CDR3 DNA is TGTGCCAGCAGCTTAATGGGGACTAGCAATGAGCAGTTCTTC.